The entry that follows covers one T cell receptor (beta chain) sequence. Its antigen is still unknown. The sample is drawn from a study of radiotherapy plus CTLA-4 blockade in lung cancer. Regarding the study as a whole: Radiotherapy was combined with ipilimumab, and tumor-derived TCR clones then expanded in blood. The best prediction of response reportedly came from early blood T cell clone dynamics, with interferon-beta.

Profiled with immunoSEQ multiplex PCR; TCRdb holds only in-frame clones, not every one. The top ten hold 20% to 25% of the sample, which has tens of thousands of clones, approximately 77% seen once. The CDR3 contains 13 residues. The germline gives CDR1 MNHEY, CDR2 SMNVEV (reference sequence). V was cut by 5 bases and J by 8 bases, with 16 bases left in between. The gene calls are TRBV27 and TRBJ2-7; unclear D gene. Sequencing used peripheral blood, obtained from a patient treated with radiotherapy plus ipilimumab. This TCR came from a human donor with non-small cell lung cancer that progressed on radiotherapy plus ipilimumab. The CDR3 bases are TGTGCCAGCAGTCTTGGGCCTACCGTTAAGCAGTACTTC. The encoded protein is CASSLGPTVKQYF.